This T cell receptor (beta chain) emerged from a study of regulatory T cells in long-lasting Graves disease (dated by TCRdb to the early 2020s). Regarding the research as a whole: To count as having persistent Graves' disease, a patient had to have received antithyroid drug treatment for over 5 years with TSH receptor autoantibodies remaining persistently positive. The study took place in China and was registered as a clinical trial. Peripheral blood TCR sequencing and RNA sequencing compared persistent Graves' disease patients with newly diagnosed Graves' disease patients. A total of around 35 samples underwent TCR sequencing: around 13 from persistent and some 20 from newly diagnosed Graves' disease patients. On average, persistent Graves' disease patients in the clinical cohort had been on antithyroid drugs for around ten years.

Libraries were built with multiplex PCR. The instrument was an Illumina HiSeq 4000. TCR beta libraries were built with iRepertoire HTBI primers and Arm-PCR amplification of CDR3 regions. Before sequencing, the PCR products underwent gel purification. In the source study's methods: Gene usage analysis of CDR3 amino acid clonotypes relied on the 60 or so TRBV and 15 or so TRBJ segments identified across samples. COPE and FqMerger were used to merge the filtered high-quality paired reads into contigs. Contigs were aligned with BLAST to IMGT TRBV, TRBD and TRBJ reference genes, and CDR3 was defined per IMGT. Any clonotype with a frequency above 0.1% was classified as a highly expanded clone. Shannon entropy served as the measure of repertoire diversity, while the Gini coefficient captured V-J evenness. Clonotypes shared by more than one individual were considered public. TCRdb redid the processing of the public reads, applying fastp at Q25 and MiXCR, and retained in-frame beta chains. Merged by CDR3 protein, the rows form single entries marked with the most common genes and DNA. These V and J calls derive from TCRdb rather than the authors' analysis. A total of some 430,000 distinct CDR3 sequences appear in this sample, 20% to 25% of them only once. Roughly 7% of the sample comes from the top ten.

Germline trimming amounts to 5 bases on V and 0 bases on J, with 27 as the count of junction bases outside the gene matches. Measured from the cysteine to the phenylalanine, the CDR3 is 24 residues long. Only the CDR3 part of the read is kept: 72 bases, read in frame from the first base. Looking up the germline V gene yields CDR1 SGHTA and CDR2 FQGNSA. About this clonotype itself: What antigen it recognizes has not been identified. Per-base qualities were not stored, and no clone one base away is much larger.

The time point label for this specimen denotes: persistent/refractory GD, antithyroid drugs over 5 years with positive TRAb. RNA was extracted from PBMCs in TRIzol for both TCR sequencing and RNA sequencing. The diagnosis of Graves' disease was made according to American Thyroid Association guidelines. Patients were recruited from an endocrinology department in Xi'an, China. Each patient gave around 9 milliliters of peripheral blood, collected in an EDTA anticoagulant tube. Ficoll Paque Plus density gradient separation was used to isolate PBMCs, and no additional T cell sorting was done. RNA quality was checked with an Agilent 2100 Bioanalyzer and agarose gel, and concentration with a NanoDrop 2000. Study-wide conclusions, independent of this receptor: Persistent disease showed preferential use of TRBV28, TRBJ1-2 and TRBJ2-5, whereas newly diagnosed disease favored TRBV20-1 and TRBJ2-1. The study examined only peripheral blood because the primary lesion, thyroid tissue, could not be accessed. The small sample size was acknowledged by the authors as a limitation that may reduce accuracy. Persistent Graves' disease patients showed lower TCR Shannon entropy and fewer highly expanded clones than newly diagnosed patients, suggesting clonal expansion. Patients with persistent disease shared more public clonotypes (around 2,700) than newly diagnosed patients did (about 1,000). Sequencing and analysis were limited to the TCR beta chain.

The TCR originated in a female donor with Graves disease. Here the sequenced sample was peripheral blood mononuclear cells (PBMCs), taken when the disease was refractory, from a patient treated with antithyroid drugs. The rearranged chain carries TRBV7-2 and TRBJ2-1; 11 central bases correspond to TRBD2. The base sequence is TGTGCCAGCAGCCGCCCTGGATCGTCCTTAGCGGGGGGGATAAGAATGAGCTCCTACAATGAGCAGTTCTTC. Its protein reads: CASSRPGSSLAGGIRMSSYNEQFF.